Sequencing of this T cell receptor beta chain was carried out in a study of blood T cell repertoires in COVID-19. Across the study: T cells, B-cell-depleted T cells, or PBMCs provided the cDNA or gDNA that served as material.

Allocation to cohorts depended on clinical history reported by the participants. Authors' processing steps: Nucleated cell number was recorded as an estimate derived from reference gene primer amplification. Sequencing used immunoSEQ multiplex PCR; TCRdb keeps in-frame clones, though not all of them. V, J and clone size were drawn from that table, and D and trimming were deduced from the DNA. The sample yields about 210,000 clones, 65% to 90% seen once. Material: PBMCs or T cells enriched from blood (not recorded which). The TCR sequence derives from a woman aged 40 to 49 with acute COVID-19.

The CDR3 is CASRRAGNGQPQHF. The DNA of the CDR3 is TGTGCCAGTAGGCGGGCAGGAAACGGCCAGCCCCAGCATTTT. This chain links TRBV19 with TRBJ1-5; D remains unclear. The CDR3 totals 14 residues. V was clipped by 6 bases and J by 7 bases, with 16 bases between them. CDR1 LNHDA and CDR2 SQIVND come from the germline V gene (reference sequence).